The T cell receptor (beta chain) described here comes from a study of cytotoxic CD8 clonotypes in ibrutinib-treated CLL. CDR1 SGDLS and CDR2 YYNGEE come from the germline V gene. V lost 0 bases and J 0 bases, leaving 11 bases between the germline ends. CDR3 size: 16 residues. Measured with immunoSEQ multiplex PCR; TCRdb has only the in-frame clones, and not every one. The data contain around 150,000 clones, approximately 77% of them singletons. The sample consisted of PBMCs, taken after 12 months of ibrutinib treatment. The V gene is TRBV9, the J gene TRBJ2-3; D perhaps matches TRBD1 (5 bases). The clonotype originates from a human donor with chronic lymphocytic leukemia. The CDR3 reads CASSVGPGPSTDTQYF. The CDR3 DNA follows: TGTGCCAGCAGCGTAGGCCCAGGGCCAAGCACAGATACGCAGTATTTT.